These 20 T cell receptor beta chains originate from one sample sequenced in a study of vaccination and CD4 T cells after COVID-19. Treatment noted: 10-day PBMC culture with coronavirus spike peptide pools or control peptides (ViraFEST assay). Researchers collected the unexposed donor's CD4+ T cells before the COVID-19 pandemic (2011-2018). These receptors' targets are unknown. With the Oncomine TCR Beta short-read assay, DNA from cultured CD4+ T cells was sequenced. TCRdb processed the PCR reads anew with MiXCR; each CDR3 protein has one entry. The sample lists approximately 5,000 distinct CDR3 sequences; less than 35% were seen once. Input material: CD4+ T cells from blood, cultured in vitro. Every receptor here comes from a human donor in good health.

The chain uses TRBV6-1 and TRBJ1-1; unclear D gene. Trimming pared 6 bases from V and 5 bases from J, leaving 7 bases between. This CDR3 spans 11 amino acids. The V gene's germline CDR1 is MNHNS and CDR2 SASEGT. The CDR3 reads CASRVRTEAFF. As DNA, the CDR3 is TGTGCCAGCAGGGTGAGAACTGAAGCTTTCTTT.

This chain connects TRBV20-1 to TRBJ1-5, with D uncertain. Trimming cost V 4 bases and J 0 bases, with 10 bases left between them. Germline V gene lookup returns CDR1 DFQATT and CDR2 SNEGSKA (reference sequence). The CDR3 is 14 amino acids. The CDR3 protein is CSAKPGNSNQPQHF. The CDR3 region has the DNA TGCAGTGCTAAACCCGGGAATAGCAATCAGCCCCAGCATTTT.

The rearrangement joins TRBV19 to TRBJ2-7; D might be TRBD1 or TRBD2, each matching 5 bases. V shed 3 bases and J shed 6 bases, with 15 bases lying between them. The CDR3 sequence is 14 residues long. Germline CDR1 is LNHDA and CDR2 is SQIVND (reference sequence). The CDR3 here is CASSIGGPSPEQYF. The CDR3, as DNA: TGTGCCAGTAGTATTGGGGGACCCTCCCCCGAGCAGTACTTC.

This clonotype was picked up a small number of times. The CDR3 spells CASSLVRSPWGGYTF. DNA for the CDR3: TGTGCCAGCAGCTTGGTGCGGAGCCCCTGGGGTGGCTACACCTTC. The chain has TRBV5-6 and TRBJ1-2, with D uncertain. The CDR3 runs to 15 residues. Germline V gene sequence: CDR1 SGHDT, CDR2 YYEEEE. The germline V and J ends were trimmed by 0 bases and 7 bases, with 16 bases remaining between them.

The CDR3 nucleotides are TGTGCCAGCAGTTACGGACAGGAAGAGACCCAGTACTTC. Its protein is CASSYGQEETQYF. V gene TRBV6-5 combines with J gene TRBJ2-5; 7 positions match TRBD1. The germline gives CDR1 MNHEY, CDR2 SVGAGI. The CDR3 length is 13 residues. The ends lost 2 bases at V and 3 bases at J; junction bases unmatched: 0.

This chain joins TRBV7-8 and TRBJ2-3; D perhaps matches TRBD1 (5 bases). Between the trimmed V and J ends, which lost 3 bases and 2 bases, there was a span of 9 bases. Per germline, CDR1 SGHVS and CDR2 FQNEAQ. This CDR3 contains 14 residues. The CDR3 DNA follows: TGTGCCAGCAGCTTCCGACAGTCCACAGATACGCAGTATTTT. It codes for CASSFRQSTDTQYF.

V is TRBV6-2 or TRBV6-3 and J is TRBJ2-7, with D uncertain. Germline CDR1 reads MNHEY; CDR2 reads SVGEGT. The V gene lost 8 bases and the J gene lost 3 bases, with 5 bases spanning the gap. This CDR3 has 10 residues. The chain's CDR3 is CASAFYEQYF. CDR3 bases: TGTGCCAGCGCCTTCTACGAGCAGTACTTC.

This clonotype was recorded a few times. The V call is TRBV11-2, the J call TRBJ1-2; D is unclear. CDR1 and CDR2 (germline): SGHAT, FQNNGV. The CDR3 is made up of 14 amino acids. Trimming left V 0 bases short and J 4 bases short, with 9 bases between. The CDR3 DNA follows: TGTGCCAGCAGCTTAGACCTGGGCCTCTATGGCTACACCTTC. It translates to CASSLDLGLYGYTF.

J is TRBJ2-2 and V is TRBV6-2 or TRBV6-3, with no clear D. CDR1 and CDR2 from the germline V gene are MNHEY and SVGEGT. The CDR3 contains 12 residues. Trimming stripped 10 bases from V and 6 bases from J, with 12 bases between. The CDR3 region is CAIGFGPGELFF. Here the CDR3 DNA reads TGTGCCATCGGTTTCGGTCCCGGGGAGCTGTTTTTT.

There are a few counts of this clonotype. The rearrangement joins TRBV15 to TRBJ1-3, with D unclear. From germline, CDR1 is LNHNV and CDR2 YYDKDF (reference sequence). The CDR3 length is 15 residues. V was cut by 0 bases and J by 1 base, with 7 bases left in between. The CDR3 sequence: CATSRDQGSGNTIYF. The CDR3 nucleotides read TGTGCCACCAGCAGAGATCAAGGGTCTGGAAACACCATATATTTT.

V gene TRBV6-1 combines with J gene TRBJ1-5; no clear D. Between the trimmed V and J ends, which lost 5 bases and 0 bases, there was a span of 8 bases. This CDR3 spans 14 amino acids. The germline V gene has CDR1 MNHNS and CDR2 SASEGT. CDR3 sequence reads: CASSPQHSNQPQHF. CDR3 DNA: TGTGCCAGCAGTCCTCAACATAGCAATCAGCCCCAGCATTTT.

The CDR3 here is CASSYSAGYQPQHF. The CDR3 DNA is TGTGCCAGCAGTTACTCTGCCGGGTATCAGCCCCAGCATTTT. The rearrangement uses TRBV6-5 and TRBJ1-5, with unresolved D. Trimming removed 0 bases at V and 5 bases at J, with 8 bases between. Germline CDR1 and CDR2: MNHEY and SVGAGI. The CDR3 runs to 14 residues.

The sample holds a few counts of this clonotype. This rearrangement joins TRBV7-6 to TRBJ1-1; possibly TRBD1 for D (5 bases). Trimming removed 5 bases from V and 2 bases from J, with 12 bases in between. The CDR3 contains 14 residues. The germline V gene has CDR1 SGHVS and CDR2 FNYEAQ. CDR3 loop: CASSGDGGNTEAFF. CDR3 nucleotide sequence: TGTGCCAGCAGCGGAGACGGGGGAAACACTGAAGCTTTCTTT.

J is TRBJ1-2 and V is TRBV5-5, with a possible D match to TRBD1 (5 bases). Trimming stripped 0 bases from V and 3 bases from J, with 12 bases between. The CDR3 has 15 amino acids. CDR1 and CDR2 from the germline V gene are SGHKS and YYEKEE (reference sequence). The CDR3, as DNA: TGTGCCAGCAGCTTGGAGTTGTTGGGGGACTATGGCTACACCTTC. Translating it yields CASSLELLGDYGYTF. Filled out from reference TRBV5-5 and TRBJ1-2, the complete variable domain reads DAGVTQSPTHLIKTRGQQVTLRCSPISGHKSVSWYQQVLGQGPQFIFQYYEKEERGRGNFPDRFSARQFPNYSSELNVNALLLGDSALYLCASSLELLGDYGYTFGSGTRLTVV.

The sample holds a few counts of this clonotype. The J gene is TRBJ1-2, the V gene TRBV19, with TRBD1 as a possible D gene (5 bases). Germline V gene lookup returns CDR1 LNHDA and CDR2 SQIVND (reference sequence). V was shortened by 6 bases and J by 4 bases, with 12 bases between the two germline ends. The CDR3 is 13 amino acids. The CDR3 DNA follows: TGTGCCAGTAGAAGGGACGGACGCTATGGCTACACCTTC. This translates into CASRRDGRYGYTF.

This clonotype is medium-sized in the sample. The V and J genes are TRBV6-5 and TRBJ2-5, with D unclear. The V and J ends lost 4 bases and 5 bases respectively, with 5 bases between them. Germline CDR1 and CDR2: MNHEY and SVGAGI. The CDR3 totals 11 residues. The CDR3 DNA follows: TGTGCCAGCAGTTCCGGGGAGACCCAGTACTTC. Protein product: CASSSGETQYF.

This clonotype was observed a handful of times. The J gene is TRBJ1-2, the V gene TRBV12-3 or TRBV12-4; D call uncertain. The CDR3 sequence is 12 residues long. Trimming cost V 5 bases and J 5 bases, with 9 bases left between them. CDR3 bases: TGTGCCAGCAGTCCCATGAGTTATGGCTACACCTTC. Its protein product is CASSPMSYGYTF.

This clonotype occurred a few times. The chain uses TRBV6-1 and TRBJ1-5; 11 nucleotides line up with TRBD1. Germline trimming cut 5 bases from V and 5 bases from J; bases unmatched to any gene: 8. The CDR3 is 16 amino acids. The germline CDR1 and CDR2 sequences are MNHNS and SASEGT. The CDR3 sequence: CASSPTGQGGYQPQHF. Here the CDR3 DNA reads TGTGCCAGCAGTCCAACGGGACAGGGGGGGTATCAGCCCCAGCATTTT.

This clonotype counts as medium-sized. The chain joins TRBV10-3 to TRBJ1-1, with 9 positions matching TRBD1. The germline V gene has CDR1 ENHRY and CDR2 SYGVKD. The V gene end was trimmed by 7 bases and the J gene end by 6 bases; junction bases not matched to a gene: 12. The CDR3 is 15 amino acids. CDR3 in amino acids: CAITNPGQGSPEAFF. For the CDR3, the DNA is TGTGCCATCACCAATCCGGGACAGGGTTCCCCTGAAGCTTTCTTT.

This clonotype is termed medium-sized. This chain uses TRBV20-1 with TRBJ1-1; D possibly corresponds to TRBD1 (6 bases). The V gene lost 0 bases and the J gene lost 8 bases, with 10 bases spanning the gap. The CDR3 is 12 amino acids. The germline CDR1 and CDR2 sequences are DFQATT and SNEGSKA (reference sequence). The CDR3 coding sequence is TGCAGTGCTAGAGAGGCAGGGGTGGAAGCTTTCTTT. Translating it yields CSAREAGVEAFF.